Listed below are T cell receptor beta chains from one sample, sequenced in a study of blood T cell repertoires in COVID-19. The method was immunoSEQ multiplex PCR; TCRdb's version includes in-frame clones alone and lacks a portion of them. The table includes about 330,000 clones, around 87% detected once. Specimen: PBMCs or T cells enriched from blood (not recorded which). The receptors were gathered from a woman in her 30s who had recovered from COVID-19. Both conserved end residues are part of each CDR3. The order of the fields is V gene, D gene, clone size, J gene, CDR3 DNA, CDR3 protein. D genes are given only for firm matches. The size entry is marked missing in some rows and otherwise reads once, few, many or a size class.

TRBV11-2	TRBD2	-	TRBJ2-7	TGTGCCAGCAGCTTTCTAGCGGGGGCCAGGAGCTCCTACGAGCAGTGCTTC	CASSFLAGARSSYEQCF
TRBV28	-	-	TRBJ1-5	TGTGCCAGCAGTTTAGTGGGGGCGGCGGCCTATCAGCCCCAGCATTTT	CASSLVGAAAYQPQHF
TRBV6-1	TRBD1	-	TRBJ1-2	TGTGCCAGCAGTGAAGACAGGGGGACCTATGGCTACACCTTC	CASSEDRGTYGYTF
TRBV19	-	once	TRBJ1-1	TGTGCCCCTACAGGGTCGGTTGATACTGAAGCTTTCTTT	CAPTGSVDTEAFF
TRBV19	-	-	TRBJ1-1	TGTGCCAGTATGAAGATAACAGGGAACACTGAAGCTTTCTTT	CASMKITGNTEAFF
TRBV6-4	-	-	TRBJ2-3	TGTGCCAGCAGGACCGGGGGAAACGCCAAGACAGATACGCAGTATTTT	CASRTGGNAKTDTQYF
TRBV5-6	-	-	TRBJ1-1	TGTGCCAGCAGCCCCGAGCGGCGGAGGGGCGCTGAAGCTTTCTTT	CASSPERRRGAEAFF
TRBV20-1	TRBD1	-	TRBJ2-7	TGCAGTGCTAGTCTCGGAGCGGGACAGGGATACGAGCAGTACTTC	CSASLGAGQGYEQYF
TRBV27	TRBD1	-	TRBJ1-5	TGTGCCAGCAGTTGTTCGGGACAGGAGGGGAATCAGCCCCAGCATTTT	CASSCSGQEGNQPQHF
TRBV9	TRBD2	few	TRBJ2-3	TGTGCCAGCAGCGTAGTGGGACTAGCGAAAACAGATACGCAGTATTTT	CASSVVGLAKTDTQYF
TRBV4-1	TRBD1	-	TRBJ1-2	TGCGCCAGCAGCCTAAGGGACAGCCGCTTATCCAACTATGGCTACACCTTC	CASSLRDSRLSNYGYTF
TRBV7-2	-	few	TRBJ1-1	TGTGCCAGCAGCTCCGATGGGGGCTACACTGAAGCTTTCTTT	CASSSDGGYTEAFF
TRBV18	TRBD1	-	TRBJ2-7	TGTGCCAGCTCACCCGATCAGGGGGCGCCGCCGCAGTACTTC	CASSPDQGAPPQYF
TRBV12-3/TRBV12-4	-	-	TRBJ1-4	TGTGCCAGCAGCTTCCTCAATGAAAAACTGTTTTTT	CASSFLNEKLFF
TRBV18	TRBD1	-	TRBJ1-5	TGTGCCAGCTCACCACCACAGGGGGCAGGTCAGCCCCAGCATTTT	CASSPPQGAGQPQHF
TRBV11-2	TRBD1	-	TRBJ1-1	TGTGCCAGCAGCCGGGACAGGGTCGGGGGCACTGAAGCTTTCTTT	CASSRDRVGGTEAFF
TRBV28	-	-	TRBJ2-1	TGTGCCAGCAGTTCGCCGGGGAGAAGGATCTCCAATGAGCAGTTCTTC	CASSSPGRRISNEQFF
TRBV9	TRBD2	-	TRBJ2-2	TGTGCCAGCAGCGCGGCCGGGACTAGCGGTACCGGGGAGCTGTTTTTT	CASSAAGTSGTGELFF
TRBV7-2	-	-	TRBJ1-1	TGTGCCAGCAGTATCCGGGGGGGTGCGGACACTGAAGCTTTCTTT	CASSIRGGADTEAFF
TRBV9	TRBD2	-	TRBJ2-3	TGTGCCAGCAGCGTTGGCGGGGGGAACGCAGATACGCAGTATTTT	CASSVGGGNADTQYF
TRBV4-3	TRBD1	once	TRBJ1-2	TGCGCCAGCAGCCCAGCAGGGACAGCTAACTATGGCTACACCTTC	CASSPAGTANYGYTF
TRBV10-2	TRBD1	-	TRBJ1-5	TGCGCCAGCGGGGACAGGAGTCAGCCCCAGCATTTT	CASGDRSQPQHF
TRBV2	-	few	TRBJ1-6	TGTGCCAGCCTTGGATTCGGGCCCTCAAGGAGGGAAAACTTGCAGGATTCACCCCTCCACTTT	CASLGFGPSRRENLQDSPLHF
TRBV4-3	-	-	TRBJ1-5	TGCGCCAGCAGCCAAGACCGGGGTCAGCCCCAGCATTTT	CASSQDRGQPQHF
TRBV10-3	TRBD1	-	TRBJ2-1	TGTGCCATCGGTCCACAGGGGGACTACAATGAGCAGTTCTTC	CAIGPQGDYNEQFF
TRBV6-5	-	-	TRBJ1-1	TGTGCCAGCGGGCGTTGGTGGGACACTGAAGCTTTCTTT	CASGRWWDTEAFF
TRBV2	-	-	TRBJ2-5	TGTGCCAGCAGCCAGCGACCTACACAAGAGACCCAGTACTTC	CASSQRPTQETQYF
TRBV19	-	-	TRBJ2-2	TGTGCCAGTGCGAAGGGGGTAACGAACACCGGGGAGCTGTTTTTT	CASAKGVTNTGELFF
TRBV10-3	TRBD2	once	TRBJ2-3	TGTGCCATCAGTGAGTCCCTTGCGGGGGGGCCCTTAGATACGCAGTATTTT	CAISESLAGGPLDTQYF
TRBV7-9	-	few	TRBJ2-2	TGTGCCGGGGGACACCTAAACACCGGGGAGCTGTTTTTT	CAGGHLNTGELFF
TRBV11-3	TRBD2	-	TRBJ2-3	TGTGCCAGCAGCCAGGGACTAGCAGATACGCAGTATTTT	CASSQGLADTQYF
TRBV5-4	-	-	TRBJ1-2	TGTGCCAGCAGCTTGGCCAGGGGCGTCTATGGCTACACCTTC	CASSLARGVYGYTF
TRBV5-5	TRBD2	-	TRBJ2-2	TGTGCCAGCAGCTTGTCTAGCGGGGACACCGGGGAGCTGTTTTTT	CASSLSSGDTGELFF
TRBV7-6	TRBD2	-	TRBJ2-3	TGTGCCAGCAGCTTAGTAGCGGGGGGCAGCACAGATACGCAGTATTTT	CASSLVAGGSTDTQYF
TRBV28	-	-	TRBJ2-7	TGTGCCAGCAGTCAGGCACCAATCTACGAGCAGTACTTC	CASSQAPIYEQYF
TRBV7-2	-	-	TRBJ1-6	TGTGCCAGCAGCTTAAGGTCAGCACAGACCTATAATTCACCCCTCCACTTT	CASSLRSAQTYNSPLHF
TRBV11-2	-	-	TRBJ1-3	TGTGCCAGCAGCTTTGCGTCTGGAAACACCATATATTTT	CASSFASGNTIYF
TRBV4-2	-	-	TRBJ2-1	TGTGCCAGCAGCCAGCCAGACAGGTCTGAGCAGTTCTTC	CASSQPDRSEQFF
TRBV6-1	-	-	TRBJ1-5	TGTGCCAGCAGTGAATTCGGGGGGCTGGCGGGCAATCAGCCCCAGCATTTT	CASSEFGGLAGNQPQHF
TRBV5-1	-	-	TRBJ2-5	TGCGCCAGCTCCCGAGGTGGGCAGGGCGAGACCCAGTACTTC	CASSRGGQGETQYF
TRBV27	TRBD1	-	TRBJ1-2	TGTGCCAGCAGGGGCGTTGGGACAGCCCGGGGTGGCTACACCTTC	CASRGVGTARGGYTF
TRBV4-2	TRBD1	-	TRBJ2-7	TGTGCCAGCAGCCAAGGACAGAACAGGGGTATCTACGAGCAGTACTTC	CASSQGQNRGIYEQYF
TRBV7-3	TRBD2	-	TRBJ2-3	TGTGCCAGCAGTGTGGGGGGGACAGATACGCAGTATTTT	CASSVGGTDTQYF
TRBV27	-	-	TRBJ2-6	TGTGCCAGCAGTGGTCAGGGGTTGAGAGGGGCCAACGTCCTGACTTTC	CASSGQGLRGANVLTF
TRBV9	-	-	TRBJ2-5	TGTGCCAGCAGCGTAGATAGCGACAGGTTGGAGACCCAGTACTTC	CASSVDSDRLETQYF
TRBV6-5	-	-	TRBJ1-2	TGTGCCAGCAGTTACGTGGAACTACCACGCTATGGCTACACCTTC	CASSYVELPRYGYTF
TRBV29-1	-	once	TRBJ2-1	TGCAGCGCGAAGGACAGCCGAATTGGGGATGAGCAGTTCTTC	CSAKDSRIGDEQFF
TRBV2	-	-	TRBJ1-5	TGTGCCTCCCGGTGGAGGGGAGGCCAGCCCCAGCATTTT	CASRWRGGQPQHF
TRBV3-1/TRBV3-2	TRBD1	-	TRBJ1-4	TGTGCCAGCAGCCAAGAGGGACAGCCTTTTAATGAAAAACTGTTTTTT	CASSQEGQPFNEKLFF
TRBV18	-	-	TRBJ1-3	TGTGCCAGCTCTACGCGGGGGCTGAGTGCTGGAAACACCATATATTTT	CASSTRGLSAGNTIYF
TRBV3-1/TRBV3-2	TRBD1	few	TRBJ1-2	TGTGCCAGCAGCCCCCCAGGACAGGGGGCCTTTCACACCTTC	CASSPPGQGAFHTF
TRBV28	-	-	TRBJ1-5	TGTGCCAGCGGTTACGTCGACGGGTGGAGCCCTCAGCCCCAGCATTTT	CASGYVDGWSPQPQHF
TRBV5-1	TRBD2	-	TRBJ2-7	TGCGCCAGCAGCTTGGAGGGTAGCGGGGGGGCCGATGAGCAGTACTTC	CASSLEGSGGADEQYF
TRBV28	-	-	TRBJ2-5	TGTGCCAGCAGTTCCGACAGGGGAACTAGCGCTGGGGAGACCCAGTACTTC	CASSSDRGTSAGETQYF
TRBV9	-	once	TRBJ2-3	TGTGCCAGCAGCACCGGGAGCACAGATACGCAGTATTTT	CASSTGSTDTQYF